This TCR beta chain was sequenced for a study of OX40 agonist ivuxolimab in advanced cancers. Study summary: Patients were dosed intravenously with ivuxolimab at 0.01 to 10 mg/kg every 2 weeks.

TCRdb's copy holds only in-frame clones and misses some; the assay was immunoSEQ multiplex PCR. This repertoire shows around 64,000 clones, roughly 84% found once; its top ten account for approximately 8.7%. Trimming stripped 8 bases from V and 4 bases from J, with 21 bases between. Per germline, CDR1 SGHTA and CDR2 FQGTGA. The CDR3 contains 17 residues. Patients with autoimmune history or systemic immunosuppression were excluded. Concerning this clone itself: Its antigen is unidentified.

Study outcomes and limitations: At doses 0.1 to 3.0 mg/kg, CD4+ and CD8+ clones expanded. In a subset of nonresponders, normalized T-cell clonal expansion was also low.

This chain links TRBV7-3 with TRBJ2-6, with D possibly matching TRBD1 (6 bases). The sequence was collected from an adult with an advanced solid tumor such as melanoma, head and neck, liver or kidney cancer. The sample in question was CD4+ or CD8+ T cells sorted from blood, obtained in a trial of the OX40 agonist ivuxolimab. The CDR3 DNA is TGTGCCAGCTCCTCATCCAGGGGAGAAGGCGGGGCCAACGTCCTGACTTTC. Translated: CASSSSRGEGGANVLTF.